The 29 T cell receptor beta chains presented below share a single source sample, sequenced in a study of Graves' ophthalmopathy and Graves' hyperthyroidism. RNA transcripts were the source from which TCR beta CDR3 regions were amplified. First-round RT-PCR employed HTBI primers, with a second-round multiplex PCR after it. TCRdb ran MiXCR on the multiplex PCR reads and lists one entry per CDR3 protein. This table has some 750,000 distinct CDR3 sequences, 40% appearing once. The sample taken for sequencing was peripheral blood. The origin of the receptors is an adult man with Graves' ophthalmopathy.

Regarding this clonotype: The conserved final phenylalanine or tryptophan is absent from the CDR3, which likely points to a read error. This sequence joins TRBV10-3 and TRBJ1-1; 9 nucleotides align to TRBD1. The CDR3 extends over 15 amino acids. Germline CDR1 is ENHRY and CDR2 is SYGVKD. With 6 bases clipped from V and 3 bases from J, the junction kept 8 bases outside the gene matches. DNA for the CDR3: TGTGCCATCAGAGAGAGGGACAGGGCAGACACTGAAGCTTTCTTG. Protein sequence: CAIRERDRADTEAFL.

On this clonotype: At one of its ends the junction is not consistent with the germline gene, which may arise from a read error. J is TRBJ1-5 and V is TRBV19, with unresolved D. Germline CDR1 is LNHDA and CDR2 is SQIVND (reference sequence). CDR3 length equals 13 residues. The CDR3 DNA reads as TGTGCCGGTAGTATGTATAGCAATCAGCCCCAGCATTTT. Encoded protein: CAGSMYSNQPQHF.

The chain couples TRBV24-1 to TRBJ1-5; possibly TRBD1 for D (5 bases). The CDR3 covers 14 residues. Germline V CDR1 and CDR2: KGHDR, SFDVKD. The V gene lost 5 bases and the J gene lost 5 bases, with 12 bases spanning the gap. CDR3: CATSGREGDQPQHF. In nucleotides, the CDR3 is TGTGCCACCAGTGGTAGGGAAGGGGATCAGCCCCAGCATTTT.

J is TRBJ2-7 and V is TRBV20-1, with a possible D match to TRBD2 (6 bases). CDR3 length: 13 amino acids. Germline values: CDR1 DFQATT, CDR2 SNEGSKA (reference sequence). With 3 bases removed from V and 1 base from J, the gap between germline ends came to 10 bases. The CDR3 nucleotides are TGCAGTGCTAGTCGGGGGTTTTCCTACGAGCAGTACTTC. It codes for CSASRGFSYEQYF.

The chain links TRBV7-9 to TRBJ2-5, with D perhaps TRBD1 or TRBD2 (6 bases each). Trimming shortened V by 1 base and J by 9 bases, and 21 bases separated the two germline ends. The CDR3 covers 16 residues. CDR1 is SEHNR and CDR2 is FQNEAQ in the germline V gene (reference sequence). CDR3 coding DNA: TGTGCCAGCAGCTTAGGATCTTCGGGGGCTGGGCAGCCCCAGTACTTC. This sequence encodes CASSLGSSGAGQPQYF.

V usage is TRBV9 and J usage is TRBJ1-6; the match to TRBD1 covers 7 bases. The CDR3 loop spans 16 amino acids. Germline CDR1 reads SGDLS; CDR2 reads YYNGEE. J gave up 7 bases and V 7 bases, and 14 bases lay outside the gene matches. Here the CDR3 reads CASSTQTGVRNSPLHF. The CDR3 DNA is TGTGCCAGCTCAACCCAAACAGGGGTGAGAAATTCACCCCTCCACTTT. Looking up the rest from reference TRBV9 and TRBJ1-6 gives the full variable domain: DSGVTQTPKHLITATGQRVTLRCSPRSGDLSVYWYQQSLDQGLQFLIQYYNGEERAKGNILERFSAQQFPDLHSELNLSSLELGDSALYFCASSTQTGVRNSPLHFGNGTRLTVT.

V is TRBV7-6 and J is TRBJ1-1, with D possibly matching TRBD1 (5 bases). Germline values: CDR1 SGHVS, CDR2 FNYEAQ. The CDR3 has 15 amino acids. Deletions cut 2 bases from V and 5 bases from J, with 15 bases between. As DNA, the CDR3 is TGTGCCAGCAGCTTAATAGCCGGGGCAGGGACTGAAGCTTTCTTT. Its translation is CASSLIAGAGTEAFF. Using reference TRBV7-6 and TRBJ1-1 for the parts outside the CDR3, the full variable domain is GAGVSQSPRYKVTKRGQDVALRCDPISGHVSLYWYRQALGQGPEFLTYFNYEAQQDKSGLPNDRFSAERPEGSISTLTIQRTEQRDSAMYRCASSLIAGAGTEAFFGQGTRLTVV.

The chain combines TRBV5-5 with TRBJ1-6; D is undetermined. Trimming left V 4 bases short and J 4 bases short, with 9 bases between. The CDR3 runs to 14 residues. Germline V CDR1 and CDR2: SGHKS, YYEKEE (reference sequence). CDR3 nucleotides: TGTGCCAGCAGCGCTAGGACTTATAATTCACCCCTCCACTTT. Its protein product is CASSARTYNSPLHF.

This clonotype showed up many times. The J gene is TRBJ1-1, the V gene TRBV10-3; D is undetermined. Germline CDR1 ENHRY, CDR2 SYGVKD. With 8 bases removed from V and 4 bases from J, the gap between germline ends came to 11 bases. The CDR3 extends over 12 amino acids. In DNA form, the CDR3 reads TGTGCCATCGCAGAGGTCAGCACTGAAGCTTTCTTT. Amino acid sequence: CAIAEVSTEAFF.

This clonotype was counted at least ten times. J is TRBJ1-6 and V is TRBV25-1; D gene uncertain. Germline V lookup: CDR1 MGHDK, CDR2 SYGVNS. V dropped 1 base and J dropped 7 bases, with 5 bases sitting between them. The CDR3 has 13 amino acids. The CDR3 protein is CASSELGNSPLHF. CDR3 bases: TGTGCCAGCAGTGAATTAGGAAATTCACCCCTCCACTTT.

The CDR3 region is CASSQGMENTEAFF. CDR3 sequence (DNA): TGTGCCAGCAGCCAAGGGATGGAGAACACTGAAGCTTTCTTT. V and J are TRBV4-2 and TRBJ1-1; no definite D call. Trimming removed 1 base from V and 1 base from J, with 7 bases in between. The CDR3 covers 14 residues. CDR1 is LGHNA and CDR2 is YNFKEQ in the germline V gene.

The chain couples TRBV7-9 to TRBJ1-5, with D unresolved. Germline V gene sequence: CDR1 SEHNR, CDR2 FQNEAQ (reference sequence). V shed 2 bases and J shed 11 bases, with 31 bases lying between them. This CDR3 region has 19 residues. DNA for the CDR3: TGTGCCAGCAGCTTAACGTCAGTGTCGGGCGGGAGAAGGGTGGAGACCCAGCATTTT. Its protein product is CASSLTSVSGGRRVETQHF.

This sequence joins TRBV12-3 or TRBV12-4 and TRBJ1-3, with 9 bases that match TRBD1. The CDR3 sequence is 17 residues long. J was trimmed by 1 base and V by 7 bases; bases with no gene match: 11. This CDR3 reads CASTLTGGIGSGNTIYF. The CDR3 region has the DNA TGTGCCAGCACCCTGACAGGGGGTATCGGTTCTGGAAACACCATATATTTT.

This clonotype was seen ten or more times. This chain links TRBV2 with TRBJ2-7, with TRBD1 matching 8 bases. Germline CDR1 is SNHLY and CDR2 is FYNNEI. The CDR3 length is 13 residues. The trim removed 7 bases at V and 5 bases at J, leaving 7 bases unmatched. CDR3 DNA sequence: TGTGCCAGCAAACTCAGGGGGCTGAACGAGCAGTACTTC. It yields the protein CASKLRGLNEQYF.

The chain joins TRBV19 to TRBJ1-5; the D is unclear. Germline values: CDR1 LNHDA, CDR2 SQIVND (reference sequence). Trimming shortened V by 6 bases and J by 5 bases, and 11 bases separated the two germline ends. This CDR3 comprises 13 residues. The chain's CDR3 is CASSLWRHQPQHF. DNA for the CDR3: TGTGCCAGTAGCCTATGGAGGCATCAGCCCCAGCATTTT.

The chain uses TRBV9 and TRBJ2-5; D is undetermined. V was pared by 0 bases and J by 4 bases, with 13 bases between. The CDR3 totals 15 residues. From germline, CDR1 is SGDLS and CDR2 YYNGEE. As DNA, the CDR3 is TGTGCCAGCAGCGTAGTGGAAGGGATAAGAGAGACCCAGTACTTC. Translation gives CASSVVEGIRETQYF.

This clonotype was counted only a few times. The CDR3 nucleotides read TGTGCCAGCAGTCAACTCAGGGGGACAGGGCCCCAAGAGACCCAGTACTTC. It codes for CASSQLRGTGPQETQYF. The chain carries TRBV6-6 and TRBJ2-5; 9 bases fit TRBD1. The CDR3 sequence is 17 residues long. Germline lookup yields CDR1 MNHNY and CDR2 SVGAGI (reference sequence). V dropped 5 bases and J dropped 1; count of bases not matched to a gene: 11.

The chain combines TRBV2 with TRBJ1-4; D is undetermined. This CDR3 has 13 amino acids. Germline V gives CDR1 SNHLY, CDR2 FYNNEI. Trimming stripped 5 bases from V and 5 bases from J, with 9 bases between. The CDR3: CASSQRRNEKLFF. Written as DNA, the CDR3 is TGTGCCAGCAGTCAGCGGAGGAATGAAAAACTGTTTTTT.

CDR3 nucleotides: TGTGCCAGCAGCGAATTTGGGGGGGCAGGGGTGACGAGCAATCAGCCCCAGCATTTT. Its translation is CASSEFGGAGVTSNQPQHF. V is TRBV7-2 and J is TRBJ1-5, with a tentative D call TRBD1 (6 bases). V was cut by 5 bases and J by 1 base, with 24 bases left in between. CDR3 length equals 19 residues. Germline CDR1 reads SGHTA; CDR2 reads FQGNSA.

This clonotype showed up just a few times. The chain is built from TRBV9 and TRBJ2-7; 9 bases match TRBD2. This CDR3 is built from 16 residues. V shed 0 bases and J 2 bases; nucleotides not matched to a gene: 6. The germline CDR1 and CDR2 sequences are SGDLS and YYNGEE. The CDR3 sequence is CASSVAAGTSTYEQYF. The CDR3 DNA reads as TGTGCCAGCAGCGTAGCCGCCGGGACTAGCACCTACGAGCAGTACTTC.

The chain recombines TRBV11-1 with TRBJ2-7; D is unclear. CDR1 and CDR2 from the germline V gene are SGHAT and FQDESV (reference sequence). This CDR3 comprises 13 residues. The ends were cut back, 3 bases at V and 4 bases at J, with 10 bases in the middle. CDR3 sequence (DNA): TGTGCCAGCAGCTTTTCCCAATTTTACGAGCAGTACTTC. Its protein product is CASSFSQFYEQYF.

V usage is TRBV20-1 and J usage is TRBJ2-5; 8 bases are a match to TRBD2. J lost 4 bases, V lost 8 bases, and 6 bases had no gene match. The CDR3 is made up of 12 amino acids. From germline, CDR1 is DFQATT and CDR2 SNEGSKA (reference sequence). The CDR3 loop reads CSKPGLGETQYF. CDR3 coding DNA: TGCAGTAAACCGGGACTAGGAGAGACCCAGTACTTC.

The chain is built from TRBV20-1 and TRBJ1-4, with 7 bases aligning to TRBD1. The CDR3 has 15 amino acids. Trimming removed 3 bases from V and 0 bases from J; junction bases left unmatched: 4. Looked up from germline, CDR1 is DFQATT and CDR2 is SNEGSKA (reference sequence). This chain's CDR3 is CSASQGVTTNEKLFF. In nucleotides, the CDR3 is TGCAGTGCTAGCCAGGGGGTGACAACTAATGAAAAACTGTTTTTT.

The CDR3 sequence is CASSYLATYEQYF. The CDR3, as DNA: TGTGCCAGCAGTTATCTCGCGACCTACGAGCAGTACTTC. This chain connects TRBV6-1 to TRBJ2-7; D gene unclear. This CDR3 is built from 13 residues. Trimming took off 5 bases at V and 2 bases at J, with 10 bases between the two ends. Germline CDR1 and CDR2: MNHNS and SASEGT.

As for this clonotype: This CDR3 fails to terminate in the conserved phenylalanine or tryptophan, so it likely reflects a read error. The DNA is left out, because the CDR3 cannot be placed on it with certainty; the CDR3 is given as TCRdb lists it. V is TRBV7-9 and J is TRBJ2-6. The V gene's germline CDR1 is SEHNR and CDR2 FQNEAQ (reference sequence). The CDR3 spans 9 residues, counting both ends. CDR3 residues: CASSLDETS.

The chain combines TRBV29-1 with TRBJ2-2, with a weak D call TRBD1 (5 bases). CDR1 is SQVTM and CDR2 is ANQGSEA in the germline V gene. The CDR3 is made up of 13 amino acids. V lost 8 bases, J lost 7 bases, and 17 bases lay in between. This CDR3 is CSLEDIIGGELFF. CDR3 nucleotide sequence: TGCAGCTTAGAGGACATCATCGGCGGGGAGCTGTTTTTT.

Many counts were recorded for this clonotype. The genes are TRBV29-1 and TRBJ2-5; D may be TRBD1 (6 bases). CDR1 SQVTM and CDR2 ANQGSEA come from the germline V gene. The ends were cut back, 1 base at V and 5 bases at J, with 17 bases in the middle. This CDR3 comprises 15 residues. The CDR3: CSVEGGGRGGETQYF. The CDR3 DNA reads TGCAGCGTTGAAGGAGGCGGCAGGGGCGGCGAGACCCAGTACTTC.

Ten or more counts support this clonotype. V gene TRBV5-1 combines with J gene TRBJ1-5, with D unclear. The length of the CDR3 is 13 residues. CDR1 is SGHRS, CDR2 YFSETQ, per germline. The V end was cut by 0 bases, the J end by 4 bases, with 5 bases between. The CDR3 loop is CASSLAINQPQHF. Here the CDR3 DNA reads TGCGCCAGCAGCTTGGCGATAAATCAGCCCCAGCATTTT.

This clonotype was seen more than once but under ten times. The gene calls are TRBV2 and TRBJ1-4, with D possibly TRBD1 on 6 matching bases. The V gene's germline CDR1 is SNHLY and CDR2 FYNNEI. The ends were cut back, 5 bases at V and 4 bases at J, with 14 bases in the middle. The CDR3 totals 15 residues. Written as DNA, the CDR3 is TGTGCCAGCAGTATCCGGACAGCTAGTAATGAAAAACTGTTTTTT. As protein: CASSIRTASNEKLFF.